This T cell receptor (beta chain) was captured by sequencing in a study of cytomegalovirus exposure and HLA in healthy donors. As for the study in general: It was reported in a later analysis that the same platform had been used for the 120 validation repertoires as for the 550 to 700 first-cohort repertoires. Broader study findings: The study designated 150 to 200 TCR beta chains cytomegalovirus-associated. Rarity characterized most TCR sequences, yet some public TCRs appeared in many donors.

This CDR3 is built from 13 residues. V was clipped by 3 bases and J by 8 bases, with 13 bases between them. Looked up from germline, CDR1 is GTSNPN and CDR2 is SVGIG (reference sequence). TCRdb's table, derived via immunoSEQ multiplex PCR, lists solely in-frame clones and lacks some. The top ten hold 0.89% of the sample, which has over 90,000 clones, about 95% seen once. About this clone: The antigen is undetermined.

The sequenced material came from PBMCs. The chain is built from TRBV30 and TRBJ2-2; D gene ambiguous. This TCR was sampled from a young woman in good health and CMV-seronegative. This CDR3 is CAWRESTKGELFF. The CDR3 DNA follows: TGTGCCTGGAGGGAGTCAACTAAGGGGGAGCTGTTTTTT.